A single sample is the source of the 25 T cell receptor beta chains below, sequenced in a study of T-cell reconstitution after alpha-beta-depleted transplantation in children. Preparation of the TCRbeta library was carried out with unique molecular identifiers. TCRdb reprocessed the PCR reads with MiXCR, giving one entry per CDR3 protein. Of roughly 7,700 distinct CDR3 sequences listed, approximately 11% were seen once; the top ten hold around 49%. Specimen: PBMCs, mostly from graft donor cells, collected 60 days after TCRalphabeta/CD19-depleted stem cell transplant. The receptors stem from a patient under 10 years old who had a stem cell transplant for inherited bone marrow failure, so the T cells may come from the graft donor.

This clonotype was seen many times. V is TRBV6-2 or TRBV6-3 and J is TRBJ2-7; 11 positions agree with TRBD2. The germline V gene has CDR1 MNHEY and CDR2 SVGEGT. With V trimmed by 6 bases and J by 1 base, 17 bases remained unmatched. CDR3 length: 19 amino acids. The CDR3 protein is CASRSGHFRLAGKSYEQYF. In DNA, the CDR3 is TGTGCCAGCAGGTCCGGACATTTTAGACTAGCGGGAAAATCCTACGAGCAGTACTTC.

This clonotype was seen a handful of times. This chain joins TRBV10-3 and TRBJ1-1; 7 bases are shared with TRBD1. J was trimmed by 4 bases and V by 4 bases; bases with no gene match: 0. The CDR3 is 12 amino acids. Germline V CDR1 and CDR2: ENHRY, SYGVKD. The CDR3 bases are TGTGCCATCAGTGGACAGGGCACTGAAGCTTTCTTT. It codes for CAISGQGTEAFF.

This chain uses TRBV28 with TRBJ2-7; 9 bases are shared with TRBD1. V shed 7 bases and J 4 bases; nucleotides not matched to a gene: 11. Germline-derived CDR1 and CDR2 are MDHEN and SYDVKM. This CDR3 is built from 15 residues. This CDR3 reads CASKLLTGGGYEQYF. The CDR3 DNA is TGTGCCAGCAAACTTCTGACAGGGGGAGGGTACGAGCAGTACTTC. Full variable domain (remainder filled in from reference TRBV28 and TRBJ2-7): DVKVTQSSRYLVKRTGEKVFLECVQDMDHENMFWYRQDPGLGLRLIYFSYDVKMKEKGDIPEGYSVSREKKERFSLILESASTNQTSMYLCASKLLTGGGYEQYFGPGTRLTVT.

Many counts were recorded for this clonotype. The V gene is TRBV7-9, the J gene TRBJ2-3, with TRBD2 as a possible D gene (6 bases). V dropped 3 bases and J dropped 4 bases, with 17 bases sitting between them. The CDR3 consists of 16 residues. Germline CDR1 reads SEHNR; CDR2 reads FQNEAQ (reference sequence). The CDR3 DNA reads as TGTGCCAGCAGCTTTGGGTGGGCGGGGCCCGCAGATACGCAGTATTTT. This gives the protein CASSFGWAGPADTQYF.

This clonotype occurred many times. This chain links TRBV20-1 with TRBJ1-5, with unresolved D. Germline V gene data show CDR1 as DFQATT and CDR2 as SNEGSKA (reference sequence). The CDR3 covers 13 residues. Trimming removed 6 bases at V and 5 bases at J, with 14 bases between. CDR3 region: CSAGGRTDQPQHF. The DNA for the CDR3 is TGCAGTGCCGGCGGAAGGACGGATCAGCCCCAGCATTTT.

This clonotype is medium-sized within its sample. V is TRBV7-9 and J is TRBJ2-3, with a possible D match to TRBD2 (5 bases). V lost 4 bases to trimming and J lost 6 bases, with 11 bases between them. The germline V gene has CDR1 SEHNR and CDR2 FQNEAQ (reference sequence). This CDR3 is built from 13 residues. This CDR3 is CASSWAPGDTQYF. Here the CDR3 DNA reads TGTGCCAGCAGCTGGGCCCCGGGGGATACGCAGTATTTT.

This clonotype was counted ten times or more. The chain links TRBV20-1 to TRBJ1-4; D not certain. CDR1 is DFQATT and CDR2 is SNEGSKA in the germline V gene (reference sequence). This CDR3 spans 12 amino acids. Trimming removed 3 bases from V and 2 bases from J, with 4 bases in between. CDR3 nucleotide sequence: TGCAGTGCTAGGGACACTAATGAAAAACTGTTTTTT. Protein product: CSARDTNEKLFF.

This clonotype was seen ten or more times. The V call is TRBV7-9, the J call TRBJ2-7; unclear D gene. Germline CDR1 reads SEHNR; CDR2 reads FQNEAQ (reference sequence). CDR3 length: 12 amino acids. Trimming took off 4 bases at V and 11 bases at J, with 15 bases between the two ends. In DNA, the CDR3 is TGTGCCAGCAGCTCGTCAGTGTTCTACGAGTACTTC. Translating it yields CASSSSVFYEYF.

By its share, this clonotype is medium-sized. The CDR3 spells CASSPIAGTGETQYF. The CDR3 DNA sequence: TGTGCCAGCTCACCAATAGCCGGAACCGGAGAGACCCAGTACTTC. The chain uses TRBV18 and TRBJ2-5, with D unclear. CDR1 is KGHSH, CDR2 LQKENI, per germline. The V end was cut by 2 bases, the J end by 4 bases, with 14 bases between. The length of the CDR3 is 15 residues.

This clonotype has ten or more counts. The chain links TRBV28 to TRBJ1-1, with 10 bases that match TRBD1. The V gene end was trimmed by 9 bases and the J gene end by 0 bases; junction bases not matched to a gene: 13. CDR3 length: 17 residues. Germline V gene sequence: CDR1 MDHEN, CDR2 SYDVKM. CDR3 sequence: CARIRDRGRVLNTEAFF. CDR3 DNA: TGTGCCAGGATTCGGGACAGGGGACGCGTTCTGAACACTGAAGCTTTCTTT. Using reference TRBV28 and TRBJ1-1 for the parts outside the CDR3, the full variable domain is DVKVTQSSRYLVKRTGEKVFLECVQDMDHENMFWYRQDPGLGLRLIYFSYDVKMKEKGDIPEGYSVSREKKERFSLILESASTNQTSMYLCARIRDRGRVLNTEAFFGQGTRLTVV.

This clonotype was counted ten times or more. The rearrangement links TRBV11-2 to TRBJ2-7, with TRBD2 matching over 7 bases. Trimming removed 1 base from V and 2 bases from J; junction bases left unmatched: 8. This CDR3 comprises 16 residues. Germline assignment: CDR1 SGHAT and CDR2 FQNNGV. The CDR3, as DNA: TGTGCCAGCAGCTTAGGCCCCCTAGCGGCGACCTACGAGCAGTACTTC. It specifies CASSLGPLAATYEQYF.

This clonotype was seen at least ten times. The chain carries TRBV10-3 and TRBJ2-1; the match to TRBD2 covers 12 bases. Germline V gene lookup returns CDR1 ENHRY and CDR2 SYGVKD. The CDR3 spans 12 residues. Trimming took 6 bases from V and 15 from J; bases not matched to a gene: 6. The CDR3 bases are TGTGCCATCAGCGATGTACTAGCGGGAGGGTTCTTC. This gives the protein CAISDVLAGGFF.

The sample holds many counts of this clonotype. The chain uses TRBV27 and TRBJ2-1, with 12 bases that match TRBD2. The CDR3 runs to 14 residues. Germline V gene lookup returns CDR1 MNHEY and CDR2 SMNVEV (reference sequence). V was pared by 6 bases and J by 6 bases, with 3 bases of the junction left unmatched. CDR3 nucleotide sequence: TGTGCCAGCAGGCTAGCGGGGGGGCCCAATGAGCAGTTCTTC. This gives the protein CASRLAGGPNEQFF.

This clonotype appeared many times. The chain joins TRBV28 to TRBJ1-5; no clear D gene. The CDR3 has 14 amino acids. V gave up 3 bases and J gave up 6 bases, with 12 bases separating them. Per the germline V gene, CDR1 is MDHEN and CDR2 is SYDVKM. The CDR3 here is CASSFEESPQPQHF. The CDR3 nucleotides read TGTGCCAGCAGTTTCGAGGAGAGTCCTCAGCCCCAGCATTTT.

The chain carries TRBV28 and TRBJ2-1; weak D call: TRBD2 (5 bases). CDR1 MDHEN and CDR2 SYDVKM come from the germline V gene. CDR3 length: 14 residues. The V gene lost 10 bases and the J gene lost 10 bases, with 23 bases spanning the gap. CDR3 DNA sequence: TGTGCCATGGGCCCCGGGCTACTGGGAGTGGAGCAGTTCTTC. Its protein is CAMGPGLLGVEQFF.

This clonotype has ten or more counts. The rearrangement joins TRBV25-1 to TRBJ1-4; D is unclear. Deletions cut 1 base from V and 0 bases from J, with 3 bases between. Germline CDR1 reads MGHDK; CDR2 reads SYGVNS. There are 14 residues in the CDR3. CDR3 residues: CASSEWATNEKLFF. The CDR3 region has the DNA TGTGCCAGCAGTGAATGGGCAACTAATGAAAAACTGTTTTTT.

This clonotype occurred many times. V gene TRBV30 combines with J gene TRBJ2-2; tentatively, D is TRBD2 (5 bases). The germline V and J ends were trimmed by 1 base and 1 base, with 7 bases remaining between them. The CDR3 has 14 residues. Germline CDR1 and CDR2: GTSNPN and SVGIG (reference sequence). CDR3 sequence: CAWSGTLNTGELFF. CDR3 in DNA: TGTGCCTGGAGTGGGACTTTGAACACCGGGGAGCTGTTTTTT.

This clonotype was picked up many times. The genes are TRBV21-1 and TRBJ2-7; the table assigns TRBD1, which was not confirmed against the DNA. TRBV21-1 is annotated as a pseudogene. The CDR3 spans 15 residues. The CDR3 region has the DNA TGTGCCAGCAGCACCCGGGACACCCACTTCTACGAGCAGTACTTC. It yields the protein CASSTRDTHFYEQYF.

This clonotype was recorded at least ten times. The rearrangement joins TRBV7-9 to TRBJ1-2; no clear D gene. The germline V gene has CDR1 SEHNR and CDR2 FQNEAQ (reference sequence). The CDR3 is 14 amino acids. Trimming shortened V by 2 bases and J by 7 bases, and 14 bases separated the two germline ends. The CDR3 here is CASSLPYTGPGYTF. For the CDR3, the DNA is TGTGCCAGCAGCTTACCCTACACCGGGCCTGGCTACACCTTC.

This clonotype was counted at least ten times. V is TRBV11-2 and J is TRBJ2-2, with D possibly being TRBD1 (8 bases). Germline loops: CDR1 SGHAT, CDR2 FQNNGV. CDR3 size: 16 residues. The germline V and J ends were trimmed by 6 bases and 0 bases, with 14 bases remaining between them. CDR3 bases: TGTGCCAGCAGAAAAACAGGGGGGGCGAACACCGGGGAGCTGTTTTTT. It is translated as CASRKTGGANTGELFF.

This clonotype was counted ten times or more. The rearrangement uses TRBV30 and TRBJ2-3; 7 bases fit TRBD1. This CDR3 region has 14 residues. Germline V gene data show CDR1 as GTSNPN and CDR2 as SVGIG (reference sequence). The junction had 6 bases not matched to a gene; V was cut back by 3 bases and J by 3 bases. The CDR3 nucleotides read TGTGCCTGGAGAAGGGCAGGGGGAACAGATACGCAGTATTTT. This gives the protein CAWRRAGGTDTQYF.

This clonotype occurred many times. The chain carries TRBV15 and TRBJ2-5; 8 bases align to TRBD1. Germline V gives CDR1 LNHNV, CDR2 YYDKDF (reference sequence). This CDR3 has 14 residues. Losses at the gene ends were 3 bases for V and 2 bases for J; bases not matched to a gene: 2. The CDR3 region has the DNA TGTGCCACCAGCAGGGGACAGGAACAAGAGACCCAGTACTTC. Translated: CATSRGQEQETQYF.

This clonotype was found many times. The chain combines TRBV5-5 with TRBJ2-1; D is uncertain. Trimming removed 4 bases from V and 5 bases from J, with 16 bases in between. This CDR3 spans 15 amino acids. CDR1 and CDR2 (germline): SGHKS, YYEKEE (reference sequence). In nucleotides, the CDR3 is TGTGCCAGCAGCCCAAGTCCGGTAACCCACAATGAGCAGTTCTTC. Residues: CASSPSPVTHNEQFF. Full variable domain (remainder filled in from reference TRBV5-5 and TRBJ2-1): DAGVTQSPTHLIKTRGQQVTLRCSPISGHKSVSWYQQVLGQGPQFIFQYYEKEERGRGNFPDRFSARQFPNYSSELNVNALLLGDSALYLCASSPSPVTHNEQFFGPGTRLTVL.

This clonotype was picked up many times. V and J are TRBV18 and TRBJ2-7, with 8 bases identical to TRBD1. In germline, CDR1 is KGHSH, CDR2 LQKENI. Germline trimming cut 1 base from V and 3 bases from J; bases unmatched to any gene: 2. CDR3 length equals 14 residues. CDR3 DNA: TGTGCCAGCTCACCACAAACAGGGGGCTACGAGCAGTACTTC. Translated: CASSPQTGGYEQYF.

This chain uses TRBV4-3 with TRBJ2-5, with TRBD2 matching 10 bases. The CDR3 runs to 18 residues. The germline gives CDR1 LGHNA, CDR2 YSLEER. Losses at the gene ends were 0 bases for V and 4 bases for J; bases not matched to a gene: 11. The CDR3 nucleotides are TGCGCCAGCAGCCAAGAAATGTGGGTAGCGGGAGGAGGAGAGACCCAGTACTTC. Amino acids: CASSQEMWVAGGGETQYF.